Only one count was recorded for the clone carrying this TCR beta chain. Its target is not known. A multiplex PCR was run with 60 Vbeta primers and 13 Jbeta primers. Here immunoSEQ multiplex PCR was the method, and the copy in TCRdb shows in-frame clones only, minus some. The table lists roughly 100,000 clones, around 82% of them singletons. This record belongs to a study of cytomegalovirus exposure and HLA in healthy donors. Findings and caveats of the study: Most observed TCR sequences were rare, whereas some public TCRs were detected in many donors. What was likely a sequencing artifact was a cluster of highly shared sequence variants. Donors belonging to an Asian-associated ancestry cluster reportedly showed fewer N-insertions in productive TCRs than the roughly 670-donor mean, according to what a later analysis found.

Trimming removed 0 bases at V and 5 bases at J, with 11 bases between. The CDR3 consists of 14 residues. CDR1 and CDR2 from the germline V gene are SGHNT and YYREEE (reference sequence). Sequenced material: PBMCs. This sequence was found in a woman aged 18-29 years in good health and CMV-seropositive. The chain employs TRBV5-4 and TRBJ1-2, with D perhaps matching TRBD1 (5 bases). CDR3: CASSLAPGPYGYTF. As DNA, the CDR3 is TGTGCCAGCAGCTTGGCCCCAGGGCCTTATGGCTACACCTTC.